The sequence of this T cell receptor (beta chain) was determined in a study of radiotherapy plus CTLA-4 blockade in lung cancer. Looking at the study overall: Objective response rate was roughly 19%; disease control rate, approximately 33%.

The study treated chemo-refractory metastatic non-small-cell lung cancer patients with focal radiation plus ipilimumab CTLA-4 blockade. Note on this clone: The antigen is not known.

The method was immunoSEQ multiplex PCR; TCRdb's version includes in-frame clones alone and lacks a portion of them. The sample records over 85,000 clones, around 84% being singletons. Findings of the study overall: After radiotherapy and ipilimumab, tumor-derived clones expanded in peripheral blood. Interferon-beta, together with early blood T cell clone dynamics, reportedly best predicted response.

V shed 6 bases, J shed 6 bases, and the junction held 8 bases outside the gene matches. Germline CDR1 is SNHLY and CDR2 is FYNNEI. The CDR3 has 16 residues. The rearrangement joins TRBV2 to TRBJ2-2; 12 bases map to TRBD2. The sequence was collected from a human donor with non-small cell lung cancer that progressed on radiotherapy plus ipilimumab. The sequences come from peripheral blood, collected from a patient treated with radiotherapy plus ipilimumab. The CDR3 sequence is CASSALAGGPPGELFF. The CDR3 nucleotides are TGTGCCAGCAGCGCGCTAGCGGGAGGGCCCCCCGGGGAGCTGTTTTTT.